The 13 T cell receptor beta chains listed next were all sequenced from one sample in a study of T cell repertoires in cytomegalovirus infection. Their target antigens are unknown. From the reads, TCRdb called clonotypes with MiXCR, one entry per CDR3 protein. The sample contains more than 110,000 distinct CDR3 sequences, about 31% of which appear only once. The specimen comprised CD8+ T cells from cultured PBMCs, sampled from culture after CMV antigen stimulation. The receptor source for this set is a human donor in good health (CMV status not recorded). Some clones in this sample may be carry-over from other donors' samples.

The gene calls are TRBV24-1 and TRBJ2-1; 8 bases map to TRBD2. Unmatched junction bases numbered 7, after V lost 4 bases and J lost 0 bases. This CDR3 contains 17 residues. Germline CDR1 KGHDR, CDR2 SFDVKD. The CDR3, as DNA: TGTGCCACCAGTGACTTAGCGGGGTACTCCTCCTACAATGAGCAGTTCTTC. Translation: CATSDLAGYSSYNEQFF.

This clonotype showed up just a few times. The gene calls are TRBV11-2 and TRBJ1-1; D remains ambiguous. The CDR3 runs 12 residues. V dropped 3 bases and J dropped 4 bases, with 6 bases sitting between them. Per germline, CDR1 SGHAT and CDR2 FQNNGV. The CDR3 here is CASSFQSTEAFF. The CDR3 coding sequence is TGTGCCAGCAGCTTCCAGAGCACTGAAGCTTTCTTT.

A word on this clonotype: Sequence at one end of the junction differs from germline and may be a read error. This chain uses TRBV7-6 with TRBJ1-5; unclear D gene. CDR1 SGHVS and CDR2 FNYEAQ come from the germline V gene. The CDR3 is 13 residues long. The chain's CDR3 is CANSLGWEQPQHF. CDR3 nucleotide sequence: TGTGCCAACAGCTTAGGATGGGAGCAGCCCCAGCATTTT.

The sample holds a few counts of this clonotype. The chain carries TRBV19 and TRBJ2-1; TRBD1 matches at 9 bases. V trimming: 2 bases; J trimming: 7 bases; junction bases outside the gene matches: 6. The germline CDR1 and CDR2 sequences are LNHDA and SQIVND (reference sequence). This CDR3 is 15 amino acids long. In DNA form, the CDR3 reads TGTGCCAGTAGTATATTGGGGACAGGGTGGAATGAGCAGTTCTTC. Protein sequence: CASSILGTGWNEQFF.

The chain carries TRBV7-8 and TRBJ2-5; no clear D gene. The CDR3 runs to 13 residues. V was trimmed by 0 bases and J by 1 base, leaving 3 bases between them. Germline lookup yields CDR1 SGHVS and CDR2 FQNEAQ. CDR3 in amino acids: CASSLAPQETQYF. The CDR3 nucleotides are TGTGCCAGCAGCTTAGCCCCCCAAGAGACCCAGTACTTC.

This clonotype showed up many times. The V and J genes are TRBV7-6 and TRBJ2-7; a weak D match, TRBD1 (6 bases). V dropped 5 bases and J dropped 2 bases, with 13 bases sitting between them. Germline CDR1 SGHVS, CDR2 FNYEAQ. The CDR3 spans 14 residues. The DNA of the CDR3 is TGTGCCAGCAGCCCACCAGGGGTGACCTACGAGCAGTACTTC. Encoded protein: CASSPPGVTYEQYF.

This clonotype was counted ten times or more. The chain employs TRBV10-3 and TRBJ1-2; D remains unclear. Looked up from germline, CDR1 is ENHRY and CDR2 is SYGVKD. V was clipped by 3 bases and J by 1 base, with 6 bases between them. The length of the CDR3 is 13 residues. The CDR3 region has the DNA TGTGCCATCAGTGACGTAGTTAACTATGGCTACACCTTC. It is translated as CAISDVVNYGYTF.

In its sample, this clonotype was seen a few times. The gene calls are TRBV27 and TRBJ2-6; D gene ambiguous. Trimming took off 7 bases at V and 0 bases at J, with 19 bases between the two ends. The germline V gene has CDR1 MNHEY and CDR2 SMNVEV (reference sequence). The CDR3 consists of 18 residues. The CDR3: CASTYAWTASSGANVLTF. The CDR3 DNA reads as TGTGCCAGCACCTATGCCTGGACCGCCAGCTCTGGGGCCAACGTCCTGACTTTC.

Only a few counts were recorded for this clonotype. This chain joins TRBV2 and TRBJ2-2, with 12 bases identical to TRBD1. J lost 5 bases, V lost 6 bases, and 7 bases had no gene match. Germline V gene data show CDR1 as SNHLY and CDR2 as FYNNEI. This CDR3 has 16 amino acids. The CDR3: CASRPGQGARTGELFF. CDR3 sequence (DNA): TGTGCCAGCAGACCGGGACAGGGGGCGCGAACCGGGGAGCTGTTTTTT.

This clonotype showed up just a few times. The CDR3 DNA follows: TGCGCCAGCAGCCGAGTACTAGCGGGGGGAAACAATGAGCAGTTCTTC. Its translation is CASSRVLAGGNNEQFF. This sequence joins TRBV4-1 and TRBJ2-1, with TRBD2 identical over 12 bases. The CDR3 is 16 amino acids. Trimming cost V 4 bases and J 5 bases; bases outside gene matches: 6. Germline CDR1 is MGHRA and CDR2 is YSYEKL.

This clonotype was detected a few times. The chain carries TRBV6-5 and TRBJ2-1, with D hard to call. The V gene lost 5 bases and the J gene lost 9 bases, with 11 bases spanning the gap. This CDR3 contains 12 residues. CDR1 and CDR2 from the germline V gene are MNHEY and SVGAGI. The CDR3 DNA is TGTGCCAGCAGTCTCGACTGGGCTGAGCAGTTCTTC. This gives the protein CASSLDWAEQFF.

The chain is built from TRBV15 and TRBJ1-1; D is uncertain. The CDR3 loop spans 13 amino acids. The V gene's germline CDR1 is LNHNV and CDR2 YYDKDF (reference sequence). V dropped 5 bases and J dropped 3 bases, with 10 bases sitting between them. The DNA of the CDR3 is TGTGCCACCAGCGGCCGCCGGCACACTGAAGCTTTCTTT. The encoded protein is CATSGRRHTEAFF.

The V and J genes are TRBV3-1 and TRBJ2-7; D remains ambiguous. V gave up 3 bases and J gave up 0 bases, with 6 bases separating them. CDR1 and CDR2 from the germline V gene are LGHDT and YNNKEL (reference sequence). The CDR3 extends over 13 amino acids. CDR3 in DNA: TGTGCCAGCAGCCAGGCCCTCTCCTACGAGCAGTACTTC. Translation: CASSQALSYEQYF.